These 14 T cell receptor beta chains were all obtained from the same sample, sequenced in a study of T cells in Graves' hyperthyroidism and ophthalmopathy. RNA transcripts served as the template for amplifying TCR beta CDR3 regions. HTBI primers were used for first-round RT-PCR of the TCR CDR3. Using its own MiXCR run on the multiplex PCR reads, TCRdb lists one record per CDR3 protein. The table records some 490,000 distinct CDR3 sequences, roughly 15% of them present only once. Sequenced sample: blood. All receptors come from a woman in her twenties or thirties with Graves' ophthalmopathy.

Of note for this clonotype: At one boundary the junction diverges from the germline segment, which might be a read error. Written as DNA, the CDR3 is TGCAGTGCCGCTGACTCGAGGGCTAGCGGGACCTACGATGAGCAGTTCTTC. Translation: CSAADSRASGTYDEQFF. The rearrangement joins TRBV20-1 to TRBJ2-1; the match to TRBD2 covers 9 bases. There are 17 residues in the CDR3. Germline CDR1 and CDR2: DFQATT and SNEGSKA (reference sequence).

The sample holds many counts of this clonotype. The CDR3 here is CASSLGGPAYSGGRDYEQFF. The DNA for the CDR3 is TGTGCCAGCAGCTTAGGAGGCCCTGCCTACTCTGGCGGGAGGGACTATGAGCAGTTCTTC. The chain has TRBV7-2 and TRBJ2-1; TRBD2 aligns across 9 bases. The CDR3 spans 20 residues. Germline CDR1 is SGHTA and CDR2 is FQGNSA. V lost 1 base and J lost 8; bases outside the gene matches: 21.

This chain connects TRBV19 to TRBJ2-1; 12 bases are shared with TRBD2. There are 15 residues in the CDR3. CDR1 and CDR2 from the germline V gene are LNHDA and SQIVND (reference sequence). Trimming took 6 bases from V and 9 from J; bases not matched to a gene: 9. The CDR3 region is CASRTRLAGVGEQFF. The DNA for the CDR3 is TGTGCCAGTAGGACTAGACTAGCGGGAGTGGGTGAGCAGTTCTTC.

In this sample, this clonotype turned up a few times. The chain carries TRBV28 and TRBJ1-6; no clear D gene. Trimming took 7 bases from V and 5 from J, leaving 15 bases between them. There are 15 residues in the CDR3. Germline CDR1 is MDHEN and CDR2 is SYDVKM. The DNA of the CDR3 is TGTGCCAGCACATTCAATCCGGGAAATAATTCACCCCTCCACTTT. Its protein is CASTFNPGNNSPLHF.

This clonotype occurred many times. V gene TRBV3-1 combines with J gene TRBJ2-5; the match to TRBD2 covers 7 bases. CDR1 is LGHDT and CDR2 is YNNKEL in the germline V gene (reference sequence). After removal of 3 bases from V and 9 bases from J, the junction contained 10 bases not matched to a gene. The CDR3 contains 14 residues. The CDR3 spells CASSQISGAGAQYF. The CDR3 DNA is TGTGCCAGCAGCCAGATAAGCGGGGCTGGGGCCCAGTACTTC.

This chain joins TRBV3-1 and TRBJ2-2; 7 nucleotides agree with TRBD2. The ends lost 0 bases at V and 5 bases at J; junction bases unmatched: 12. This CDR3 is built from 18 residues. Germline V gives CDR1 LGHDT, CDR2 YNNKEL (reference sequence). The CDR3: CASSQDRSGGARTGELFF. The CDR3 coding sequence is TGTGCCAGCAGCCAAGATAGGTCGGGAGGTGCCAGGACCGGGGAGCTGTTTTTT.

This clonotype appeared many times. The V call is TRBV27, the J call TRBJ2-1, with 13 bases matching TRBD2. The germline CDR1 and CDR2 sequences are MNHEY and SMNVEV (reference sequence). The junction had 4 bases not matched to a gene; V was cut back by 7 bases and J by 7 bases. CDR3 size: 14 residues. CDR3 nucleotide sequence: TGTGCCAGCAACGGACTAGCGGGAGAGAATGAGCAGTTCTTC. Translating gives CASNGLAGENEQFF.

This clonotype was counted many times. The chain is built from TRBV15 and TRBJ1-4; 8 bases match TRBD1. Looked up from germline, CDR1 is LNHNV and CDR2 is YYDKDF (reference sequence). V lost 5 bases and J lost 1; bases outside the gene matches: 9. This CDR3 is built from 17 residues. The CDR3 sequence: CATSDEDRDRTNEKLFF. DNA for the CDR3: TGTGCCACCAGCGACGAGGACAGGGATAGAACTAATGAAAAACTGTTTTTT.

This clonotype was counted ten times or more. The chain employs TRBV5-5 and TRBJ2-5; D may be TRBD1 (6 bases). The V gene lost 4 bases and the J gene lost 4 bases, with 23 bases spanning the gap. Germline values: CDR1 SGHKS, CDR2 YYEKEE (reference sequence). The CDR3 has 17 residues. DNA of the CDR3: TGTGCCAGCAGCCCTTTCAGGGGCGCCGGGGTGGGAGAGACCCAGTACTTC. As protein: CASSPFRGAGVGETQYF.

This clonotype was seen only a few times. The rearrangement uses TRBV6-2 or TRBV6-3 and TRBJ1-1; D ambiguous. The CDR3 runs to 13 residues. Trimming removed 2 bases at V and 4 bases at J, with 8 bases between. CDR1 and CDR2 (germline): MNHEY, SVGEGT. CDR3 DNA sequence: TGTGCCAGCAGTTACAGAACTTCCACTGAAGCTTTCTTT. Its translation: CASSYRTSTEAFF.

J is TRBJ2-7 and V is TRBV3-1; TRBD2 agrees at 11 bases. Germline values: CDR1 LGHDT, CDR2 YNNKEL (reference sequence). The CDR3 sequence is 16 residues long. Trimming removed 2 bases from V and 0 bases from J; junction bases left unmatched: 3. DNA of the CDR3: TGTGCCAGCAGCCAAAACCTAGCGGGGGGCTCCTACGAGCAGTACTTC. Translated, it gives CASSQNLAGGSYEQYF.

This clonotype was picked up a small number of times. V gene TRBV24-1 combines with J gene TRBJ2-2, with D perhaps assigned TRBD1 or TRBD2 (5 bases each). The CDR3 contains 16 residues. The V and J ends lost 0 bases and 1 base respectively, with 8 bases between them. Germline loops: CDR1 KGHDR, CDR2 SFDVKD. Here the CDR3 reads CATSDLGGVNTGELFF. The CDR3 nucleotides are TGTGCCACCAGTGATTTGGGGGGAGTGAACACCGGGGAGCTGTTTTTT.

Many counts were recorded for this clonotype. V usage is TRBV28 and J usage is TRBJ1-4; 8 bases are shared with TRBD1. Trimming took 1 base from V and 8 from J; bases not matched to a gene: 3. The CDR3 is 14 amino acids. Germline assignment: CDR1 MDHEN and CDR2 SYDVKM. The CDR3 DNA is TGTGCCAGCAGTTTATTCAACAGGGGGGAAAAACTGTTTTTT. This encodes CASSLFNRGEKLFF.

The chain joins TRBV2 to TRBJ2-5; D gene ambiguous. V was shortened by 2 bases and J by 5 bases, with 15 bases between the two germline ends. Germline CDR1 reads SNHLY; CDR2 reads FYNNEI. The CDR3 consists of 15 residues. CDR3 protein: CASSERASRGETQYF. CDR3 in DNA: TGTGCCAGCAGTGAAAGGGCCAGTCGCGGCGAGACCCAGTACTTC. The whole variable domain, filled in from reference TRBV2 and TRBJ2-5, reads EPEVTQTPSHQVTQMGQEVILRCVPISNHLYFYWYRQILGQKVEFLVSFYNNEISEKSEIFDDQFSVERPDGSNFTLKIRSTKLEDSAMYFCASSERASRGETQYFGPGTRLLVL.